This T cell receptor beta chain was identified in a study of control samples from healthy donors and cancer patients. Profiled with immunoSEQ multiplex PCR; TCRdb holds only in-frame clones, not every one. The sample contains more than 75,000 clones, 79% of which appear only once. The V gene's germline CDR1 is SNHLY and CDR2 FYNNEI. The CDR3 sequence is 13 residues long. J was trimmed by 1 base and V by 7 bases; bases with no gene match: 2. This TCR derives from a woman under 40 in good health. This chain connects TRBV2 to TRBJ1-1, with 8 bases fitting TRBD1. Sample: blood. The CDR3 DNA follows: TGTGCCAGCAAGGACAGGGCGAACACTGAAGCTTTCTTT. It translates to CASKDRANTEAFF.